This record concerns one TCR beta chain sequence. What it recognizes is unknown. The data derive from a study of shared clonotypes between healthy human individuals. About the study: Donors were two women and three men aged 18 to 49.

The V end lost 8 bases, the J end lost 8 bases, and 19 bases lay between the germline ends. There are 14 residues in the CDR3. Germline V CDR1 and CDR2: ENHRY, SYGVKD. Using about 190 ng DNA, roughly 33,000 T cell genomes, the sorted-subset replicate PCRs were run. Generated by immunoSEQ multiplex PCR, the TCRdb table keeps only in-frame clones and is missing some. The sample has hundreds of thousands of clones; approximately 79% are singletons. Findings of the study overall: Clonotypes shared by all four sorted-subset donors had higher generation probabilities than non-shared clonotypes. Clonotype sharing among donors likely depends on sequencing depth.

This chain uses TRBV10-3 with TRBJ1-3; D is ambiguous. Sequenced input: memory CD4+ T cells sorted from blood. As to subset: CD45RA-negative fraction. This sequence was found in a woman between 25 and 40 years old in good health. The CDR3 sequence: CAIEEGGMADTIYF. CDR3 coding DNA: TGTGCCATCGAAGAGGGCGGAATGGCAGACACCATATATTTT.